The clone carrying this T cell receptor (beta chain) was seen a few times. No antigen is known for it. TCRdb analysed the RT-PCR reads with MiXCR anew, one entry per CDR3 protein. Counted here are about 240,000 distinct CDR3 sequences, 9.5% to 15% occurring once; the ten biggest clones make up 7.8%. The source of the sample is a study of response to subunit inactivated influenza vaccine. Study-wide findings and caveats: There was a suggestion from the authors that each seasonal influenza vaccination recruits few new T cells.

Germline V gene data show CDR1 as SQVTM and CDR2 as ANQGSEA. The CDR3 consists of 14 residues. Trimming stripped 4 bases from V and 2 bases from J, with 15 bases between. J is TRBJ2-7 and V is TRBV29-1; either TRBD1 or TRBD2 may supply D (6 bases each). This sequence originates from a man aged 45-65 years who received an inactivated influenza vaccine. This specimen consisted of non-naive T cells sorted from PBMCs, obtained roughly 15 days before vaccination. CDR3 sequence: CSVARGVVAYEQYF. The CDR3 DNA reads as TGCAGCGTTGCGAGGGGGGTGGTAGCCTACGAGCAGTACTTC.